This T cell receptor beta chain was captured by sequencing in a study of early T cells in non-severe SARS-CoV-2 infection. V dropped 7 bases and J dropped 4 bases, with 7 bases sitting between them. CDR1 is LGHNT, CDR2 FRNRAP, per germline. This CDR3 contains 11 residues. As to this clonotype: The antigen remains undetermined.

The TCR library protocol attached unique molecular identifiers to the individual cDNA molecules. MiXCR, run by TCRdb on the 5' RACE reads, gives a single entry per CDR3 protein. Of about 60,000 distinct CDR3 sequences in the sample, more than 8.5% are singletons; the top ten hold approximately 16%. Study-level results: CD4 and private specificities were missed by VDJdb matching, which favored anti-spike CD8 responses.

This TCR derives from an adult who was a healthcare worker with PCR-confirmed SARS-CoV-2 infection or an uninfected control (not recorded which). The chain carries TRBV12-5 and TRBJ1-1, with unresolved D. Material for sequencing was whole blood. CDR3 in amino acids: CASVLTTEAFF. Written as DNA, the CDR3 is TGTGCTAGTGTACTGACCACTGAAGCTTTCTTT.